This passage covers 18 T cell receptor beta chains from one sample sequenced in a study of identifying expanded T cells in peripheral blood. Method: immunoSEQ multiplex PCR; TCRdb's copy keeps in-frame clones and lacks some. The sample records approximately 90,000 clones, approximately 83% being singletons. Sequenced material: blood. These receptors came from a person aged 18 to 75 in good health.

The V and J genes are TRBV27 and TRBJ1-2; 9 nucleotides agree with TRBD1. Trimming cost V 6 bases and J 8 bases; bases outside gene matches: 13. This CDR3 spans 15 amino acids. From germline, CDR1 is MNHEY and CDR2 SMNVEV (reference sequence). CDR3 in DNA: TGTGCCAGCAGCTACCTCCGGACAGGGGTTGACGGCTACACCTTC. This encodes CASSYLRTGVDGYTF.

Written as DNA, the CDR3 is TGCGCCAGCAGCCCCACGGGGATTAACTATGGCTACACCTTC. It is translated as CASSPTGINYGYTF. The J gene is TRBJ1-2, the V gene TRBV5-1; D remains unclear. The V end was cut by 4 bases, the J end by 1 base, with 11 bases between. This CDR3 spans 14 amino acids. Germline assignment: CDR1 SGHRS and CDR2 YFSETQ.

The CDR3 region is CASRSVTGDSTDTQYF. The CDR3 nucleotides read TGTGCCAGTAGATCGGTGACAGGGGATAGCACAGATACGCAGTATTTT. This chain joins TRBV19 and TRBJ2-3; 8 nucleotides align to TRBD1. The CDR3 runs to 16 residues. V was pared by 6 bases and J by 0 bases, with 8 bases of the junction left unmatched. Germline assignment: CDR1 LNHDA and CDR2 SQIVND (reference sequence).

The chain uses TRBV9 and TRBJ2-5, with D maybe TRBD2 (5 bases). With 4 bases removed from V and 2 bases from J, the gap between germline ends came to 18 bases. The CDR3 sequence is 16 residues long. Germline loops: CDR1 SGDLS, CDR2 YYNGEE. As DNA, the CDR3 is TGTGCCAGCAGCCCCCAGGCGGGTTCCGGACAAGAGACCCAGTACTTC. This encodes CASSPQAGSGQETQYF.

The chain combines TRBV30 with TRBJ1-6, with a tentative D call TRBD1 (6 bases). Trimming left V 7 bases short and J 7 bases short, with 14 bases between. This CDR3 has 13 residues. Germline V CDR1 and CDR2: GTSNPN, SVGIG (reference sequence). The DNA of the CDR3 is TGTGCCTCCGGGACAATTGGAAATTCACCCCTCCACTTT. It is translated as CASGTIGNSPLHF.

The rearrangement links TRBV30 to TRBJ1-6, with a possible D match to TRBD1 (5 bases). With 2 bases removed from V and 9 bases from J, the gap between germline ends came to 17 bases. Looked up from germline, CDR1 is GTSNPN and CDR2 is SVGIG (reference sequence). The CDR3 totals 15 residues. The CDR3 region has the DNA TGTGCCTGGAGTTTAAACGGCAGGGCACGTTCACCCCTCCACTTT. Encoded protein: CAWSLNGRARSPLHF.

This sequence joins TRBV7-9 and TRBJ2-7; 8 nucleotides match TRBD1. Losses at the gene ends were 4 bases for V and 5 bases for J; bases not matched to a gene: 7. The CDR3 consists of 14 residues. The germline V gene encodes CDR1 SEHNR and CDR2 FQNEAQ (reference sequence). CDR3 sequence: CASSSMTGVHEQYF. CDR3 bases: TGTGCCAGCAGCTCAATGACAGGGGTGCACGAGCAGTACTTC.

The rearrangement joins TRBV7-2 to TRBJ1-1, with 7 bases that match TRBD1. This CDR3 region has 15 residues. The germline V gene encodes CDR1 SGHTA and CDR2 FQGNSA. Trimming removed 0 bases from V and 5 bases from J; junction bases left unmatched: 6. In DNA, the CDR3 is TGTGCCAGCAGCTTAGCAGGGGGCGCGGGTACTGAAGCTTTCTTT. Residues: CASSLAGGAGTEAFF.

The rearrangement joins TRBV7-2 to TRBJ2-5, with 7 bases matching TRBD1. There are 13 residues in the CDR3. J was trimmed by 4 bases and V by 2 bases; bases with no gene match: 1. Germline CDR1 and CDR2: SGHTA and FQGNSA. This CDR3 reads CASSLTGVETQYF. In DNA, the CDR3 is TGTGCCAGCAGCTTAACAGGGGTAGAGACCCAGTACTTC.

This clone was seen only a few times. The chain has TRBV15 and TRBJ1-4, with D hard to call. V dropped 6 bases and J dropped 6 bases, with 17 bases sitting between them. Germline CDR1 and CDR2: LNHNV and YYDKDF (reference sequence). This CDR3 has 15 residues. As DNA, the CDR3 is TGTGCCACCAGAAATATAGGGAGGGAAGATGAAAAACTGTTTTTT. This sequence encodes CATRNIGREDEKLFF.

The genes are TRBV19 and TRBJ1-1; perhaps TRBD1 as D (6 bases). CDR3 length: 15 amino acids. The germline CDR1 and CDR2 sequences are LNHDA and SQIVND (reference sequence). Trimming cost V 6 bases and J 7 bases, with 21 bases left between them. The CDR3 spells CASSRTGLVLSEAFF. For the CDR3, the DNA is TGTGCCAGTAGCCGTACAGGGCTGGTCCTCAGTGAAGCTTTCTTT.

The rearrangement uses TRBV6-6 and TRBJ1-2; 7 nucleotides line up with TRBD1. Germline CDR1 and CDR2: MNHNY and SVGAGI (reference sequence). The V gene end was trimmed by 2 bases and the J gene end by 6 bases; junction bases not matched to a gene: 3. The CDR3 length is 13 residues. CDR3 in DNA: TGTGCCAGCAGTTACAACAGGGGTGATGGCTACACCTTC. Amino acids: CASSYNRGDGYTF.

V gene TRBV7-3 combines with J gene TRBJ2-1, with 9 positions matching TRBD2. The V gene's germline CDR1 is SGHTA and CDR2 FQGTGA. The length of the CDR3 is 15 residues. The V segment lost 4 bases and the J segment 4 bases; nucleotides outside the gene matches: 5. The CDR3 here is CASSSSGGRYNEQFF. As DNA, the CDR3 is TGTGCCAGCAGCTCCAGCGGGGGGCGGTACAATGAGCAGTTCTTC.

This clone was detected only once. The V call is TRBV7-2, the J call TRBJ1-4; D is unclear. There are 16 residues in the CDR3. Trimming took off 1 base at V and 7 bases at J, with 16 bases between the two ends. Germline lookup yields CDR1 SGHTA and CDR2 FQGNSA. CDR3 nucleotide sequence: TGTGCCAGCAGCTTAGGAGGGTCACAAACGGGTGAAAAACTGTTTTTT. It encodes CASSLGGSQTGEKLFF.

Many counts were recorded for this clone. This sequence joins TRBV19 and TRBJ1-4, with a weak D call TRBD1 (6 bases). Trimming pared 6 bases from V and 8 bases from J, leaving 22 bases between. The CDR3 runs 16 residues. The germline gives CDR1 LNHDA, CDR2 SQIVND (reference sequence). CDR3 amino acids: CASSPGAGFGGEKLFF. In nucleotides, the CDR3 is TGTGCCAGTAGCCCCGGCGCGGGTTTTGGGGGCGAAAAACTGTTTTTT.

In its sample, this clone was seen a few times. The chain joins TRBV2 to TRBJ1-4, with 7 bases matching TRBD1. The CDR3 is made up of 14 amino acids. V lost 8 bases, J lost 6 bases, and 9 bases stayed unmatched. Germline CDR1 reads SNHLY; CDR2 reads FYNNEI. DNA for the CDR3: TGTGCCAGCCAAAGCAGGGGGGCAGATGAAAAACTGTTTTTT. Protein product: CASQSRGADEKLFF.

V is TRBV7-2 and J is TRBJ2-7; maybe TRBD1 (5 bases). Germline V gene data show CDR1 as SGHTA and CDR2 as FQGNSA. The CDR3 has 14 amino acids. The V gene lost 2 bases and the J gene lost 0 bases, with 8 bases spanning the gap. The CDR3 region is CASSLTGSSYEQYF. The CDR3 coding sequence is TGTGCCAGCAGCTTAACAGGAAGCTCCTACGAGCAGTACTTC.

This clone appeared once. J is TRBJ2-1 and V is TRBV5-4, with 9 bases fitting TRBD1. This CDR3 is built from 15 residues. Germline lookup yields CDR1 SGHNT and CDR2 YYREEE (reference sequence). V lost 4 bases and J lost 4; bases outside the gene matches: 6. This chain's CDR3 is CASSTTGTGYNEQFF. The CDR3 DNA reads as TGTGCCAGCAGCACCACCGGGACAGGGTACAATGAGCAGTTCTTC.